The rows below give T cell receptor beta chains drawn from one sample of a study of beta chain features in type 1 diabetes. Repertoires were generated with immunoSEQ multiplex PCR, while TCRdb's copy carries only in-frame clones and drops some. The table records fewer than 350,000 clones, 15% of them present only once. Source material: naive CD4+ T cells from blood. The receptor source for this set is a man aged 18 to 29 with type 1 diabetes. Each CDR3 is given without its conserved first and last residue.

cdr3_aa: ALGPGAIRDYGYT
v_call: TRBV10-3

cdr3_aa: ASESKPDTQY
v_call: TRBV7-9

cdr3_aa: ASSQGLAEETQY
v_call: TRBV4-1

cdr3_aa: ASSPRYRGLWTEAF
v_call: TRBV18

cdr3_aa: ASSPKGDEQY
v_call: TRBV14

cdr3_aa: ASSLSSPLYEQY
v_call: TRBV7-2

cdr3_aa: ASSALAGGSTDTQY
v_call: TRBV5-6

cdr3_aa: AISFSQGETQY
v_call: TRBV10-3

cdr3_aa: ASSFTSGSHIQY
v_call: TRBV7-9

cdr3_aa: ASSPTGANTDTQY
v_call: TRBV7-2

cdr3_aa: ASSYRALTGSTDTQY
v_call: TRBV2

cdr3_aa: ASSLGQGADTQY
v_call: TRBV5-1

cdr3_aa: ASSLDGQGIYEQY
v_call: TRBV11-2

cdr3_aa: ASNPRPDRILPYEQY
v_call: TRBV21-1

cdr3_aa: ASSTLDGLRAF
v_call: TRBV7-2

cdr3_aa: ASPSRGTGIEPQH
v_call: TRBV11-3

cdr3_aa: ASSNLAGSTDTQY
v_call: TRBV7-9

cdr3_aa: ASSLLAGASNEQF
v_call: TRBV5-1

cdr3_aa: ASSLGLPYEQY
v_call: TRBV5-6

cdr3_aa: ASSQETGGVNQPQH
v_call: TRBV7-9

cdr3_aa: ASSKAHTREGPHEQF
v_call: TRBV21-1

cdr3_aa: ASSPSDRSSNVLT
v_call: TRBV18